This TCR beta chain was obtained from a study of blood T cell repertoires in COVID-19. About the study: Material from acute and convalescent COVID-19 was sourced from the United States, Italy and Spain.

In Seattle, patients joined the study during active infection and were tracked longitudinally. As originally analysed: Reference gene primer amplification gave estimated nucleated cell counts. TCRdb's copy holds only in-frame clones and misses some; the assay was immunoSEQ multiplex PCR. V, J and clone size are those of that table, while D and trimming were read from the DNA. Here the sample spans 400,000 to 450,000 clones, around 88% being singletons. Germline V lookup: CDR1 KGHDR, CDR2 SFDVKD. The CDR3 has 12 amino acids. V lost 6 bases to trimming and J lost 10 bases; unmatched junction nucleotides: 6.

The origin of this receptor is a woman aged 45-60 years with COVID-19, enrolled during active disease. Material: peripheral blood. The chain is built from TRBV24-1 and TRBJ1-1; 8 nucleotides line up with TRBD1. This CDR3 reads CATSTTTGGAFF. The CDR3 DNA sequence: TGTGCCACCAGTACTACCACAGGGGGAGCTTTCTTT.